The entry below describes one T cell receptor beta chain. The source material, RNA transcripts, was used to amplify TCR beta CDR3 regions. The TCR CDR3 first-round RT-PCR relied on the HTBI primer set. TCRdb processed the multiplex PCR reads anew with MiXCR; each CDR3 protein has one entry. The table includes 250,000 to 300,000 distinct CDR3 sequences, over 12% detected once. Hyperthyroidism had been newly diagnosed in patients aged 18 to 65, and its duration was under 2 months. This specimen comes from a study of T cells in Graves' hyperthyroidism and ophthalmopathy. Source material: blood. The source is a woman between 50 and 59 years old with Graves' hyperthyroidism that later progressed to Graves' ophthalmopathy.

CDR3 DNA: TGTGCCAGCTCTCACCGGGACAGGTACAATGAGCAGTTCTTC. It encodes CASSHRDRYNEQFF. The rearrangement uses TRBV18 and TRBJ2-1; 8 bases align to TRBD1. The CDR3 extends over 14 amino acids. V lost 6 bases to trimming and J lost 4 bases; unmatched junction nucleotides: 5. From germline, CDR1 is KGHSH and CDR2 LQKENI.